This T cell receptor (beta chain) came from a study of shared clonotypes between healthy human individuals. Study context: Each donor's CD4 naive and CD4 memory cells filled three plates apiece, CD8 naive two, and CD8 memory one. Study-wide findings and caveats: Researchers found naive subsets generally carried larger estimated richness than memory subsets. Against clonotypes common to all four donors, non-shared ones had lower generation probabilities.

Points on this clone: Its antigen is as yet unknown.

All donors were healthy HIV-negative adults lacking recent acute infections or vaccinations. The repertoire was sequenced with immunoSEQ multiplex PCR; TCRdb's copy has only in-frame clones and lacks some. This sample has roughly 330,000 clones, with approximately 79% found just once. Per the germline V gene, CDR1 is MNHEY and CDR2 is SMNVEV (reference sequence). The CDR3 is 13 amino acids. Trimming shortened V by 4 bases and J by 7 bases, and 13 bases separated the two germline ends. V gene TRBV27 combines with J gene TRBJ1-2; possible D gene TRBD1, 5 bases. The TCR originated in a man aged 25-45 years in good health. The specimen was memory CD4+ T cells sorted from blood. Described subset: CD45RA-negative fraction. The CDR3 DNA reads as TGTGCCAGCAGTTCCCATATCGGGGGTGGCTACACCTTC. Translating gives CASSSHIGGGYTF.